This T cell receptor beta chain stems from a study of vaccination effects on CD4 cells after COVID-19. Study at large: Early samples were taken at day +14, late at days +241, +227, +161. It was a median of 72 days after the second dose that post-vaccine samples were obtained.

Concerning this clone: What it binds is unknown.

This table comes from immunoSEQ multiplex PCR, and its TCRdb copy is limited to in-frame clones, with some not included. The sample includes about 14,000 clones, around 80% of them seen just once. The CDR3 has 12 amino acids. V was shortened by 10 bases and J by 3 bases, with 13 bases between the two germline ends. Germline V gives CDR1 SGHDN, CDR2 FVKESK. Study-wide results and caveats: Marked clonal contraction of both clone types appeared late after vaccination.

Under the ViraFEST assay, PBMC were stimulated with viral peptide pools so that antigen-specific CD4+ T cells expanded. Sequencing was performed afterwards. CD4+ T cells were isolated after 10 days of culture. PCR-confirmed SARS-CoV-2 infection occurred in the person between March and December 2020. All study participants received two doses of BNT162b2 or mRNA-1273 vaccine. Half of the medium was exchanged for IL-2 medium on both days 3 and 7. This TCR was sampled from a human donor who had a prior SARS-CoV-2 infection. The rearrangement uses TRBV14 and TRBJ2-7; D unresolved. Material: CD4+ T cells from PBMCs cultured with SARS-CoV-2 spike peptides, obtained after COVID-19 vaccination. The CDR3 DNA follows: TGTGCCACAATGACATCAGGCTACGAGCAGTACTTC. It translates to CATMTSGYEQYF.